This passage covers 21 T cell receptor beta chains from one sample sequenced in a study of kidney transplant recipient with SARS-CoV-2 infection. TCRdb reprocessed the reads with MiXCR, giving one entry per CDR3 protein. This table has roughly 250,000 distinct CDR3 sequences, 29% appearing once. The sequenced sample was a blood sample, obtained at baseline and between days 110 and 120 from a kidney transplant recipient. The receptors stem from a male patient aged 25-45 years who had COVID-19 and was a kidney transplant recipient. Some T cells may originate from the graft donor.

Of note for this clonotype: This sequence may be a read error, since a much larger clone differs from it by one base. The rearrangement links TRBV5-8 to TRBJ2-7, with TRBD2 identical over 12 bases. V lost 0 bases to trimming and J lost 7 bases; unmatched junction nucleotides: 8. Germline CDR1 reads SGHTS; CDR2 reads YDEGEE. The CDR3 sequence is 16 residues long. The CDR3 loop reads CASSLAGLAGLGEQYF. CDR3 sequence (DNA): TGTGCCAGCAGCTTGGCGGGACTAGCGGGCCTAGGAGAGCAGTACTTC.

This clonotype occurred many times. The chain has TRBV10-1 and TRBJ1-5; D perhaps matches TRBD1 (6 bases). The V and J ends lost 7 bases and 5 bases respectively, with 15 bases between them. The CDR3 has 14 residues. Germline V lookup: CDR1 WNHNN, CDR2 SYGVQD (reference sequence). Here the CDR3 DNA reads TGCGCCAGCATTAACAGGGCCCGTCATCAGCCCCAGCATTTT. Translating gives CASINRARHQPQHF.

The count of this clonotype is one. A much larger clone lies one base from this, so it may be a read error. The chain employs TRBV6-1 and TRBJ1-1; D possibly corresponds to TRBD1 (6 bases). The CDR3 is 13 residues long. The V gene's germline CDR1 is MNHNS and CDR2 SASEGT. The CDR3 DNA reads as TGTGCCAACAGTGAAGCCGGGGGGCTTGAAGCTTTCTTT. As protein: CANSEAGGLEAFF.

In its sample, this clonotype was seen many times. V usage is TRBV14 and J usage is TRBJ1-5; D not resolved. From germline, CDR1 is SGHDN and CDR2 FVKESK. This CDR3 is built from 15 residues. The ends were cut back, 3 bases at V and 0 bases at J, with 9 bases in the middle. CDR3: CASSHGLYSNQPQHF. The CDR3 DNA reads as TGTGCCAGCAGCCACGGACTGTATAGCAATCAGCCCCAGCATTTT.

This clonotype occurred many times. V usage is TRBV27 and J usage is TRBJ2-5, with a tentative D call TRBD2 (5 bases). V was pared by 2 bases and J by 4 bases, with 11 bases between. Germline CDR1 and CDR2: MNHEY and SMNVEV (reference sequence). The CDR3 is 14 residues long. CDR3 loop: CASSLVGSGETQYF. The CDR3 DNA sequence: TGTGCCAGCAGTTTAGTGGGGAGCGGAGAGACCCAGTACTTC.

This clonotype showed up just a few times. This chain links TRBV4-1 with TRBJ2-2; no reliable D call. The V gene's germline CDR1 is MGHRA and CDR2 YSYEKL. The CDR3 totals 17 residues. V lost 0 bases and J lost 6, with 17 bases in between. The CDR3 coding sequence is TGCGCCAGCAGCCAAGATCCCGGACCAACTTTAGCCGGGGAGCTGTTTTTT. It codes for CASSQDPGPTLAGELFF.

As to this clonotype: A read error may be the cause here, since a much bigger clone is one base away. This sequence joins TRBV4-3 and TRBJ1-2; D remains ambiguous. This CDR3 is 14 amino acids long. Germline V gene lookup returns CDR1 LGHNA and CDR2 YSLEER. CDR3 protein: CASSQDTANCGYTF. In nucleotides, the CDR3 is TGCGCCAGCAGCCAAGATACAGCTAACTGTGGCTACACCTTC.

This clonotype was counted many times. CDR3 DNA sequence: TGTGCCAGTAGTTTGGGACAGGGTCAGGCTGGGGCCAACGTCCTGACTTTC. This codes for CASSLGQGQAGANVLTF. The genes are TRBV19 and TRBJ2-6; 9 positions match TRBD1. The trim removed 5 bases at V and 2 bases at J, leaving 7 bases unmatched. Germline V gives CDR1 LNHDA, CDR2 SQIVND (reference sequence). This CDR3 is 17 amino acids long.

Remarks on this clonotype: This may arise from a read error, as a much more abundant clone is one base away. DNA for the CDR3: TGCAGCGTTGTCCCGGGCGGTGGTGGCACTGAAGCTTCCTTT. Its translation is CSVVPGGGGTEASF. This rearrangement joins TRBV29-1 to TRBJ1-1; D is unresolved. The germline CDR1 and CDR2 sequences are SQVTM and ANQGSEA. The CDR3 loop spans 14 amino acids.

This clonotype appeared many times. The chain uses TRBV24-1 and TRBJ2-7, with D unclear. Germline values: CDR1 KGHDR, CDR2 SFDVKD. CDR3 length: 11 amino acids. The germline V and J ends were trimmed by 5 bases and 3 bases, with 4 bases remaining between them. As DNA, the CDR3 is TGTGCCACCAGTGGGGGCTACGAGCAGTACTTC. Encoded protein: CATSGGYEQYF.

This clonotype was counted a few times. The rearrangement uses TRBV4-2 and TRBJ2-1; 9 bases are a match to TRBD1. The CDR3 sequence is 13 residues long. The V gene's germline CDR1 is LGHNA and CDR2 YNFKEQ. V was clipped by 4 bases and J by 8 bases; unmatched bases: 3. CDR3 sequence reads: CASSRDRVDEQFF. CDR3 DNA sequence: TGTGCCAGCAGCCGGGACAGGGTCGATGAGCAGTTCTTC.

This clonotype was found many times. CDR3 in DNA: TGTGCCAGTAGTATCTCCCGGGGCAACTATGGCTACACCTTC. Residues: CASSISRGNYGYTF. This rearrangement joins TRBV19 to TRBJ1-2; tentative D call: TRBD1 (5 bases). Germline V gene data show CDR1 as LNHDA and CDR2 as SQIVND (reference sequence). Deletions cut 3 bases from V and 2 bases from J, with 10 bases between. The CDR3 covers 14 residues.

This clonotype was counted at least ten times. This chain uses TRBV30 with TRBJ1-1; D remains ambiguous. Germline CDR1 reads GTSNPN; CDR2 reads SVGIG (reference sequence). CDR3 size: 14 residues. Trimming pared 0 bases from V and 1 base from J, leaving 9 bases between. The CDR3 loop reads CAWSVGWGNTEAFF. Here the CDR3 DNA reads TGTGCCTGGAGTGTAGGTTGGGGGAACACTGAAGCTTTCTTT. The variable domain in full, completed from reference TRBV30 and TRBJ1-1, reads SQTIHQWPATLVQPVGSPLSLECTVEGTSNPNLYWYRQAAGRGLQLLFYSVGIGQISSEVPQNLSASRPQDRQFILSSKKLLLSDSGFYLCAWSVGWGNTEAFFGQGTRLTVV.

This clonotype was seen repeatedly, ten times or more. CDR3 amino acids: CASSNHPGRRKTYGYTF. The CDR3 nucleotides read TGCGCCAGCAGCAATCATCCAGGACGTCGAAAGACCTATGGCTACACCTTC. This chain links TRBV4-3 with TRBJ1-2; D remains unclear. CDR3 length: 17 residues. The V and J ends lost 5 bases and 4 bases respectively, with 23 bases between them. The germline V gene has CDR1 LGHNA and CDR2 YSLEER.

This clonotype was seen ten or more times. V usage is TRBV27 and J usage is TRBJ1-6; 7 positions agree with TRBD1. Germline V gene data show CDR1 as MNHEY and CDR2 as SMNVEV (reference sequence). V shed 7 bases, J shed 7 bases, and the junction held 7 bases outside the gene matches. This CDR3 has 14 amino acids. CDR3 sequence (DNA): TGTGCCAGCACTGCGACAGGGTTGAATTCACCCCTCCACTTT. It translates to CASTATGLNSPLHF.

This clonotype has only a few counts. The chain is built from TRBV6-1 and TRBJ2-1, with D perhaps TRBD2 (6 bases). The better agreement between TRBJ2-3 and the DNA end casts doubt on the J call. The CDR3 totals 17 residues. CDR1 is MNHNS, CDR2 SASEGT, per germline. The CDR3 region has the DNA TGTGCCAGCAGTGCCCCCAAAGACGGGAGAAGAAGAGATACGCAGTATTTT. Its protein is CASSAPKDGRRRDTQYF.

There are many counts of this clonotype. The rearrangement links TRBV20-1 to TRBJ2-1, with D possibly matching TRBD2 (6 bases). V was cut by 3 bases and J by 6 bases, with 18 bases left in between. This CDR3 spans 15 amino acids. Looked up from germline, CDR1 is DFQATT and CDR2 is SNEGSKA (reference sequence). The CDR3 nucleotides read TGCAGTGCTAGTCATAGCGGCTACGATCTCAATGAGCAGTTCTTC. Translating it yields CSASHSGYDLNEQFF.

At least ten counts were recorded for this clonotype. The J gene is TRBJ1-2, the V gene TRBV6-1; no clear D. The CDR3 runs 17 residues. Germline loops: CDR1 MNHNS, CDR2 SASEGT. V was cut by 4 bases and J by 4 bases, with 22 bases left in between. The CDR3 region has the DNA TGTGCCAGCAGTGCTCCTGTCTCTATGCGAAAGACCTATGGCTACACCTTC. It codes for CASSAPVSMRKTYGYTF.

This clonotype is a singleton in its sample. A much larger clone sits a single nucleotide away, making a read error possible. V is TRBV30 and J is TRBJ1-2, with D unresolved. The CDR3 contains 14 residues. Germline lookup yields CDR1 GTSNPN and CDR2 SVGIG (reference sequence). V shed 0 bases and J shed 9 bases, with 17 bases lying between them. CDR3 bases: TGTGCCTGGAGTGTAACTGGACCTTCCCATAGCTACACCTTC. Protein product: CAWSVTGPSHSYTF.

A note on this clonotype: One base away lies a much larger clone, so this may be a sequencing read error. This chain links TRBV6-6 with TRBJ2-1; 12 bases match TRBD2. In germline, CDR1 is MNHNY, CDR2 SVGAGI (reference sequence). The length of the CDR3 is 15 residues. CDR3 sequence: CASSQLAGGENEQLF. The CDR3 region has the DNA TGTGCCAGCAGTCAACTAGCGGGAGGTGAGAATGAGCAGCTCTTC.

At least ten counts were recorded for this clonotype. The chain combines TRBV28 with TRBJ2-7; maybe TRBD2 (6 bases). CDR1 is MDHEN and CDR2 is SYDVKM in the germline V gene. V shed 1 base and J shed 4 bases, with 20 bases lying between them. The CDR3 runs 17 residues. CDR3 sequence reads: CASSLSAPTRSGYEQYF. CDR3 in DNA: TGTGCCAGCAGTTTATCCGCCCCGACTAGATCGGGGTACGAGCAGTACTTC.